These 25 T cell receptor beta chains share one sample of origin, sequenced in a study of technical replicates of blood from a few donors. Assay used: immunoSEQ multiplex PCR; TCRdb lists only in-frame clones, some missing. The sample records fewer than 110,000 clones, nearly 96% being singletons. The sequenced sample was T cells isolated from PBMCs. These receptor sequences come from a human donor in good health.

This clone showed up just once. The CDR3 spells CASSAWTSSNNEQFF. CDR3 bases: TGTGCCAGCAGTGCCTGGACTAGCAGCAACAATGAGCAGTTCTTC. This chain connects TRBV6-1 to TRBJ2-1; 8 nucleotides match TRBD2. The J segment lost 5 bases and the V segment lost 4 bases, leaving 7 bases of the junction unmatched. The CDR3 is made up of 15 amino acids. Germline CDR1 reads MNHNS; CDR2 reads SASEGT.

This chain links TRBV18 with TRBJ1-4, with 9 bases lining up with TRBD1. The CDR3 is 14 amino acids. V lost 2 bases to trimming and J lost 7 bases; unmatched junction nucleotides: 2. Looked up from germline, CDR1 is KGHSH and CDR2 is LQKENI. The CDR3 DNA reads TGTGCCAGCTCACCAAGGGACAGGGCTGAAAAACTGTTTTTT. Its protein is CASSPRDRAEKLFF.

The J gene is TRBJ2-1, the V gene TRBV7-9, with 9 positions matching TRBD2. J gave up 8 bases and V 1 base, and 9 bases lay outside the gene matches. Germline-derived CDR1 and CDR2 are SEHNR and FQNEAQ (reference sequence). The CDR3 loop spans 16 amino acids. The CDR3 spells CASSLGSGLAVYEQFF. Written as DNA, the CDR3 is TGTGCCAGCAGCTTAGGTTCGGGACTAGCAGTTTATGAGCAGTTCTTC.

The chain has TRBV7-6 and TRBJ2-5, with 12 bases matching TRBD2. Germline trimming cut 1 base from V and 2 bases from J; bases unmatched to any gene: 2. CDR1 and CDR2 (germline): SGHVS, FNYEAQ. This CDR3 is 16 amino acids long. The chain's CDR3 is CASSLGLAGEQETQYF. The CDR3, as DNA: TGTGCCAGCAGCTTAGGACTAGCGGGAGAACAAGAGACCCAGTACTTC.

V is TRBV29-1 and J is TRBJ2-1; the D gene is possibly TRBD1 (5 bases). With 6 bases removed from V and 6 bases from J, the gap between germline ends came to 21 bases. From germline, CDR1 is SQVTM and CDR2 ANQGSEA. This CDR3 region has 15 residues. CDR3 region: CSVEKTGGRGNEQFF. CDR3 coding DNA: TGCAGCGTCGAGAAGACTGGTGGAAGGGGCAATGAGCAGTTCTTC.

The V call is TRBV5-4, the J call TRBJ1-1; D unclear. CDR3 length: 14 residues. Germline CDR1 is SGHNT and CDR2 is YYREEE (reference sequence). With 2 bases removed from V and 3 bases from J, the gap between germline ends came to 11 bases. The CDR3 DNA reads as TGTGCCAGCAGCTTAGAGGTCGTGGACACTGAAGCTTTCTTT. It codes for CASSLEVVDTEAFF.

V is TRBV4-1 and J is TRBJ2-7; 8 positions agree with TRBD2. This CDR3 comprises 16 residues. Losses at the gene ends were 4 bases for V and 1 base for J; bases not matched to a gene: 9. CDR1 and CDR2 (germline): MGHRA, YSYEKL. CDR3 loop: CASSLGGVAGSYEQYF. The CDR3 DNA sequence: TGCGCCAGCAGCCTTGGAGGGGTAGCGGGATCCTACGAGCAGTACTTC.

The chain joins TRBV7-9 to TRBJ1-4, with 7 bases identical to TRBD1. The CDR3 has 17 residues. After removal of 1 base from V and 1 base from J, the junction contained 6 bases not matched to a gene. Germline lookup yields CDR1 SEHNR and CDR2 FQNEAQ (reference sequence). DNA for the CDR3: TGTGCCAGCAGCTTAGGTCCCAACAGGGGAACTAATGAAAAACTGTTTTTT. This sequence encodes CASSLGPNRGTNEKLFF.

The chain joins TRBV6-6 to TRBJ2-2; 12 nucleotides align to TRBD2. This CDR3 is built from 15 residues. CDR1 is MNHNY and CDR2 is SVGAGI in the germline V gene (reference sequence). V was clipped by 6 bases and J by 7 bases; unmatched bases: 6. This CDR3 reads CASRSGLAGDGELFF. The CDR3 DNA is TGTGCCAGCAGGTCGGGACTAGCGGGCGACGGGGAGCTGTTTTTT.

The chain joins TRBV5-1 to TRBJ1-5; TRBD1 might be the D (6 bases). The CDR3 totals 15 residues. The germline gives CDR1 SGHRS, CDR2 YFSETQ. Trimming removed 4 bases from V and 3 bases from J, with 14 bases in between. The CDR3 reads CASSPGRGDNQPQHF. The DNA of the CDR3 is TGCGCCAGCAGCCCCGGCAGGGGAGACAATCAGCCCCAGCATTTT.

The V gene is TRBV11-2, the J gene TRBJ1-1; 7 nucleotides align to TRBD1. This CDR3 comprises 12 residues. Germline-derived CDR1 and CDR2 are SGHAT and FQNNGV. With 5 bases clipped from V and 8 bases from J, the junction kept 5 bases outside the gene matches. This CDR3 reads CASSKTGSEAFF. The DNA of the CDR3 is TGTGCCAGCAGCAAGACAGGGTCCGAAGCTTTCTTT. Filled out from reference TRBV11-2 and TRBJ1-1, the complete variable domain reads EAGVAQSPRYKIIEKRQSVAFWCNPISGHATLYWYQQILGQGPKLLIQFQNNGVVDDSQLPKDRFSAERLKGVDSTLKIQPAKLEDSAVYLCASSKTGSEAFFGQGTRLTVV.

The table lists this clone with a count of one. The CDR3 loop reads CSVASALGGELFF. DNA of the CDR3: TGCAGCGTCGCTAGCGCCTTGGGCGGGGAGCTGTTTTTT. The gene calls are TRBV29-1 and TRBJ2-2, with D possibly matching TRBD2 (6 bases). This CDR3 contains 13 residues. Deletions cut 6 bases from V and 7 bases from J, with 15 bases between. CDR1 SQVTM and CDR2 ANQGSEA come from the germline V gene.

CDR3 sequence (DNA): TGTGCCAGCAGTTTAACTGGGCAGCTGAACACTGAAGCTTTCTTT. Amino acids: CASSLTGQLNTEAFF. The chain recombines TRBV27 with TRBJ1-1; D is uncertain. The CDR3 is 15 amino acids. Germline CDR1 and CDR2: MNHEY and SMNVEV (reference sequence). The V end lost 2 bases, the J end lost 0 bases, and 10 bases lay between the germline ends.

The rearrangement uses TRBV7-3 and TRBJ1-1; possible D gene TRBD1, 6 bases. CDR1 and CDR2 from the germline V gene are SGHTA and FQGTGA. The CDR3 runs 14 residues. The ends were cut back, 3 bases at V and 5 bases at J, with 13 bases in the middle. CDR3 in amino acids: CASSFATGPTEAFF. CDR3 in DNA: TGTGCCAGCAGCTTCGCGACAGGCCCAACTGAAGCTTTCTTT.

The chain combines TRBV7-3 with TRBJ1-2; D is perhaps TRBD1 (6 bases). V dropped 5 bases and J dropped 8 bases, with 21 bases sitting between them. Germline CDR1 and CDR2: SGHTA and FQGTGA. CDR3 size: 15 residues. The CDR3 loop reads CASSPYVTGYYGYTF. CDR3 nucleotide sequence: TGTGCCAGCAGCCCGTATGTAACAGGGTATTACGGCTACACCTTC.

In its sample, this clone was seen once. The CDR3 loop reads CASRAGGINEKLFF. The CDR3 region has the DNA TGTGCCAGCAGAGCGGGAGGGATTAATGAAAAACTGTTTTTT. The chain combines TRBV6-5 with TRBJ1-4; D call uncertain. Trimming left V 6 bases short and J 4 bases short, with 12 bases between. The CDR3 spans 14 residues. Germline CDR1 and CDR2: MNHEY and SVGAGI.

The rearrangement links TRBV19 to TRBJ2-7, with 9 nucleotides matching TRBD1. Germline-derived CDR1 and CDR2 are LNHDA and SQIVND (reference sequence). This CDR3 contains 14 residues. The junction had 5 bases not matched to a gene; V was cut back by 3 bases and J by 5 bases. The CDR3 protein is CASSIGTGINEQYF. CDR3 DNA sequence: TGTGCCAGTAGTATCGGGACAGGGATCAACGAGCAGTACTTC.

In the case of this clone: One junction end disagrees with the germline gene, perhaps due to a read error. The genes are TRBV5-1 and TRBJ1-2; 7 nucleotides line up with TRBD1. Germline V gives CDR1 SGHRS, CDR2 YFSETQ. CDR3 length: 18 amino acids. The CDR3 loop is CASSLAWSQGTQANGCTF. In DNA, the CDR3 is TGCGCCAGCAGCTTGGCGTGGTCACAGGGGACGCAGGCGAATGGCTGCACCTTC.

The V gene is TRBV6-6, the J gene TRBJ2-2, with a weak D call TRBD1 (6 bases). Germline lookup yields CDR1 MNHNY and CDR2 SVGAGI (reference sequence). The CDR3 extends over 16 amino acids. The V and J ends lost 0 bases and 7 bases respectively, with 15 bases between them. CDR3 coding DNA: TGTGCCAGCAGTTACTCTACCGGGACAAACTTCGGGGAGCTGTTTTTT. This codes for CASSYSTGTNFGELFF.

The chain employs TRBV5-1 and TRBJ1-2; 10 bases are a match to TRBD1. This CDR3 comprises 14 residues. Germline CDR1 is SGHRS and CDR2 is YFSETQ. V lost 4 bases, J lost 6 bases, and 6 bases stayed unmatched. This chain's CDR3 is CASSVAGTGDGYTF. The CDR3 DNA reads TGCGCCAGCAGCGTGGCGGGGACAGGGGATGGCTACACCTTC.

This sequence joins TRBV6-5 and TRBJ2-5; TRBD1 aligns across 8 bases. The germline V gene has CDR1 MNHEY and CDR2 SVGAGI. Trimming at V came to 0 bases and at J to 5 bases, leaving 8 bases not matched to a gene. The length of the CDR3 is 16 residues. CDR3 DNA: TGTGCCAGCAGTTACTCGAGGACAGGGCTACGGGAGACCCAGTACTTC. It is translated as CASSYSRTGLRETQYF.

This clone showed up just once. This chain links TRBV6-5 with TRBJ1-2; 9 bases are a match to TRBD1. CDR1 is MNHEY, CDR2 SVGAGI, per germline. The ends lost 6 bases at V and 7 bases at J; junction bases unmatched: 9. The CDR3 is 14 amino acids. The CDR3 reads CASSPQGQGGGYTF. DNA for the CDR3: TGTGCCAGCAGCCCCCAGGGACAGGGCGGTGGCTACACCTTC.

V and J are TRBV7-9 and TRBJ2-1, with D unresolved. In germline, CDR1 is SEHNR, CDR2 FQNEAQ (reference sequence). Trimming pared 1 base from V and 6 bases from J, leaving 19 bases between. The CDR3 is made up of 17 amino acids. CDR3 in DNA: TGTGCCAGCAGCTTAGTTCGTGGGCCCGAAGGTTCCAATGAGCAGTTCTTC. Protein sequence: CASSLVRGPEGSNEQFF.

The chain employs TRBV4-1 and TRBJ2-5, with D unclear. The germline CDR1 and CDR2 sequences are MGHRA and YSYEKL. Trimming cost V 1 base and J 5 bases, with 8 bases left between them. The CDR3 totals 13 residues. The CDR3 here is CASSQVPGETQYF. CDR3 in DNA: TGCGCCAGCAGCCAAGTCCCCGGGGAGACCCAGTACTTC.

This rearrangement joins TRBV6-6 to TRBJ1-1, with D possibly TRBD1 on 6 matching bases. Germline lookup yields CDR1 MNHNY and CDR2 SVGAGI (reference sequence). The germline V and J ends were trimmed by 6 bases and 10 bases, with 18 bases remaining between them. The CDR3 runs 13 residues. The DNA of the CDR3 is TGTGCCAGCAGAACCTCAGGGGACCCAAGAGCTTTCTTT. Translation: CASRTSGDPRAFF.